This TCR beta chain was sequenced in a study of blood T cell repertoires in COVID-19. Across the whole study: Whether acute or convalescent, the COVID-19 samples came from the United States, Italy and Spain. T cells, B-cell-depleted T cells, or PBMCs supplied cDNA or gDNA.

CDR3 length: 17 amino acids. CDR1 is SGHRS and CDR2 is YFSETQ in the germline V gene. V lost 3 bases to trimming and J lost 4 bases; unmatched junction nucleotides: 13. As handled by the study authors: How many nucleated cells were present was estimated from reference gene primer amplification. Sequenced by immunoSEQ multiplex PCR; TCRdb stores in-frame clones only, minus some. V and J calls and clone size are as listed in that table; D and trimming were resolved from the DNA. The table includes around 190,000 clones, more than 75% detected once. The J gene is TRBJ1-2, the V gene TRBV5-1, with TRBD1 identical over 9 bases. The clonotype originates from a human donor in a cohort sampled during active COVID-19. Sequencing input: peripheral blood. The CDR3 loop is CASSSVDGTGTLYGYTF. The CDR3 DNA follows: TGCGCCAGCAGCTCCGTCGATGGGACAGGGACCCTCTATGGCTACACCTTC.